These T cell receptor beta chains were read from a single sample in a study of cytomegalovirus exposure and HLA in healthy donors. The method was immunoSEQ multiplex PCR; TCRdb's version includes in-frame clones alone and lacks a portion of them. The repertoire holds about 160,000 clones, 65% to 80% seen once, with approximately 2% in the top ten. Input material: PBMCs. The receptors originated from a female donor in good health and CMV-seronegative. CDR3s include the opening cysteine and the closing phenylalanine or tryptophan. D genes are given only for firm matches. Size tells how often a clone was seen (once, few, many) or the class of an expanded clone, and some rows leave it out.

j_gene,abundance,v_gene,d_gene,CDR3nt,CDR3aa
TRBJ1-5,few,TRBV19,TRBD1,TGTGCCAGTAGTACAACAGGGGTAGGAAGCAATCAGCCCCAGCATTTT,CASSTTGVGSNQPQHF
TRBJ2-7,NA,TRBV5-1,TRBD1,TGCGCCAGCAGGATGGGACAGGGCTACGAGCAGTACTTC,CASRMGQGYEQYF
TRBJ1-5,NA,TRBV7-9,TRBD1,TGTGCCAGCAGCTCTGGGACAGGGGGCACGGGCAATCAGCCCCAGCATTTT,CASSSGTGGTGNQPQHF
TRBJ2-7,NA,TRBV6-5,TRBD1,TGTGCCAGCAGTTACCGTGGACAGGGGAGGCACGAGCAGTACTTC,CASSYRGQGRHEQYF
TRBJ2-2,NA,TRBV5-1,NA,TGCGCCAGCAGCTTGGCGGCAGGCACCGGGGAGCTGTTTTTT,CASSLAAGTGELFF
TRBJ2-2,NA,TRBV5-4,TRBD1,TGTGCCAGCAGCTCCGGGACAGGAAACACCGGGGAGCTGTTTTTT,CASSSGTGNTGELFF
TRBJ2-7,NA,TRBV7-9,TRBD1,TGTGCCAGCAGCTTAAGTGGGACAGGGAGCTACGAGCAGTACTTC,CASSLSGTGSYEQYF
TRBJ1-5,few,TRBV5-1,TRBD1,TGCGCCAGCGCCTCCGGGACAGGGGGCCAGCCCCAGCATTTT,CASASGTGGQPQHF
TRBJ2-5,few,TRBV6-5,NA,TGTGCCAGCAGACCGCCGGGACACGAGACCCAGTACTTC,CASRPPGHETQYF
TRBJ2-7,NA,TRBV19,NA,TGTGCCAGTAGTATAGGGGGACGGGGGGCCGACGAGCAGTACTTC,CASSIGGRGADEQYF
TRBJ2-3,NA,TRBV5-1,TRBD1,TGCGCCAGCAGCTACGGGACAGGGGAGGATACGCAGTATTTT,CASSYGTGEDTQYF
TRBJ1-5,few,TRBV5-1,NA,TGCGCCAGCAGCTTGGGGGACATGGGGAATCAGCCCCAGCATTTT,CASSLGDMGNQPQHF
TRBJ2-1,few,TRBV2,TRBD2,TGTGCCAGCCTGCGGGAGCGAGCGGGGAATGAGCAGTTCTTC,CASLRERAGNEQFF
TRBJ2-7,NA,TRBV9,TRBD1,TGTGCCAGCAGCGTAGGGACAGGATCGTCCTACGAGCAGTACTTC,CASSVGTGSSYEQYF
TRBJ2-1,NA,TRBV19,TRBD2,TGTGCCAGTAGGCGGACTAGCGGGGTACTCACTAACAATGAGCAGTTCTTC,CASRRTSGVLTNNEQFF